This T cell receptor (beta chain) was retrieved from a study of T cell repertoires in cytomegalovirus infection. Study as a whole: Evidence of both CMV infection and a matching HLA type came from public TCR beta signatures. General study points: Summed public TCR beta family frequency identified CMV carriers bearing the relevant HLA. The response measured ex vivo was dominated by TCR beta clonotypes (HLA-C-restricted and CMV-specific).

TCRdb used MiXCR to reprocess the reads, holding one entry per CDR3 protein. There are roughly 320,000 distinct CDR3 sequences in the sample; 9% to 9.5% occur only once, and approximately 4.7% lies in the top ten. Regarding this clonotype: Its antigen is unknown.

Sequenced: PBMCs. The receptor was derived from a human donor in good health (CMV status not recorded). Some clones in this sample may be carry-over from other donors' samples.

The CDR3 DNA reads TGTGCCAGCAGCTTATACGGGACAGCCTACGAGCAGTACTTC. Residues: CASSLYGTAYEQYF. The rearrangement joins TRBV7-6 to TRBJ2-7; 7 nucleotides match TRBD1. The germline gives CDR1 SGHVS, CDR2 FNYEAQ. The ends lost 2 bases at V and 2 bases at J; junction bases unmatched: 3. The CDR3 extends over 14 amino acids.